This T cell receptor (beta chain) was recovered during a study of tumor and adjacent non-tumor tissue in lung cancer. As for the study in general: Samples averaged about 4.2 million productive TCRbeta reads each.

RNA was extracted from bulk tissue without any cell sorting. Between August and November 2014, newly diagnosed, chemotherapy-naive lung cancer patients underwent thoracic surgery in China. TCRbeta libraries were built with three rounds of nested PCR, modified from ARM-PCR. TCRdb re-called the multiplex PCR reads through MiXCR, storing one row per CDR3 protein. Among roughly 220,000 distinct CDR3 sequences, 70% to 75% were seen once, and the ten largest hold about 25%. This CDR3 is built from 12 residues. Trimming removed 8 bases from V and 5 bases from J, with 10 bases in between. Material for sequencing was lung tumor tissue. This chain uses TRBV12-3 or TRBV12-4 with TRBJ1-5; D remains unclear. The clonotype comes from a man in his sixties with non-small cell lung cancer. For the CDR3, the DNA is TGTGCCAGCTCGGCCAGCGATCAGCCCCAGCATTTT. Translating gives CASSASDQPQHF.